This T cell receptor (beta chain) was profiled in a study of cytomegalovirus exposure and HLA in healthy donors. Study-level points and caveats: A later analysis found that most CMV-associated TCR beta chains appeared HLA-restricted. A later analysis appeared to link common viral pathogens to several of the most significant clusters. Later analysis reportedly placed an Asian-associated ancestry cluster below the roughly 630-donor mean in N-insertions.

V dropped 3 bases and J dropped 3 bases, with 21 bases sitting between them. The CDR3 has 17 residues. The V gene's germline CDR1 is MGHRA and CDR2 YSYEKL. PCR employed 60 Vbeta and 13 Jbeta primers. Using immunoSEQ multiplex PCR, the repertoire was profiled, and TCRdb retains in-frame clones only, with some absent. The data contain around 140,000 clones, approximately 88% of them singletons. To note about this clone: The target antigen is unknown.

The J gene is TRBJ2-7, the V gene TRBV4-1, with TRBD2 as a possible D gene (6 bases). What was sequenced was PBMCs. This TCR was sampled from a woman aged 40 to 50 in good health and CMV-seronegative. The CDR3 DNA reads TGCGCCAGCAGCCAGGCCGGTTCTTTCCTGACTAGCTACGAGCAGTACTTC. Its translation is CASSQAGSFLTSYEQYF.